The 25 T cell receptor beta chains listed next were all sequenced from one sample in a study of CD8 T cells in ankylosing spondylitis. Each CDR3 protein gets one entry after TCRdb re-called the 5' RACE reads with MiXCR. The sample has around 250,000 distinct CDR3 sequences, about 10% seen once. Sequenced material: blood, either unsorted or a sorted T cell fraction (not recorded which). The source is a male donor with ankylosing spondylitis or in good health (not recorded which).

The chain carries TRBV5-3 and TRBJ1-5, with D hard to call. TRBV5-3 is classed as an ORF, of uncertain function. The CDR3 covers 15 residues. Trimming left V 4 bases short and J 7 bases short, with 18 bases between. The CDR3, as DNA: TGTGCCAGAAGCCCGAGGTCTATTGGGGAGCAGCCCCAGCATTTT. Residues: CARSPRSIGEQPQHF.

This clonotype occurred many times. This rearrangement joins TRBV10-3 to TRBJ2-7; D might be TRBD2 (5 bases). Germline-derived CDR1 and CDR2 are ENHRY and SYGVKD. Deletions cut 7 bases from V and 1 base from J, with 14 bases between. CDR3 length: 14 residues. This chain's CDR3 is CAIKSPGLSYEQYF. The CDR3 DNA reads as TGTGCCATCAAGTCCCCGGGATTATCCTACGAGCAGTACTTC.

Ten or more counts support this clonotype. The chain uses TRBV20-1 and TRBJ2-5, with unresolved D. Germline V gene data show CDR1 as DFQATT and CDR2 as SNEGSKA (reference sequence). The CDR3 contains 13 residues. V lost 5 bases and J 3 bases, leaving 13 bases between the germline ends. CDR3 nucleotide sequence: TGCAGTGCTCATAGCCAATTCGAAGAGACCCAGTACTTC. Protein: CSAHSQFEETQYF.

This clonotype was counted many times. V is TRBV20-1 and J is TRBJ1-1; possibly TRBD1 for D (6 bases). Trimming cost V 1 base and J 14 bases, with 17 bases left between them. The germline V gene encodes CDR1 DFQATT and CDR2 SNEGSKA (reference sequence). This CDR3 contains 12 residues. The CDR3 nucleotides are TGCAGTGCTAGAGGGCCAGGACAGCTGTTCTTCTTT. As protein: CSARGPGQLFFF.

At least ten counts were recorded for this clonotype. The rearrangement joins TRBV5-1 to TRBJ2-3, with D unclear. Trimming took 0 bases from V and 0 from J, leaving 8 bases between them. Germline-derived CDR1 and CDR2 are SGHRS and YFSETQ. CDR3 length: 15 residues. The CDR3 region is CASSLGLPSTDTQYF. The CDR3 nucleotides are TGCGCCAGCAGCTTGGGTCTGCCTAGCACAGATACGCAGTATTTT. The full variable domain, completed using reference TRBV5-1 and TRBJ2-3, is KAGVTQTPRYLIKTRGQQVTLSCSPISGHRSVSWYQQTPGQGLQFLFEYFSETQRNKGNFPGRFSGRQFSNSRSEMNVSTLELGDSALYLCASSLGLPSTDTQYFGPGTRLTVL.

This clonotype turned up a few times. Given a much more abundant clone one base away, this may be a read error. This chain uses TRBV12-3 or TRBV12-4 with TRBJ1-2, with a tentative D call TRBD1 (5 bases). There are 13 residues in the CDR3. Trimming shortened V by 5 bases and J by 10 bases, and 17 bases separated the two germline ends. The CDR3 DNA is TGTGCCAGCAGTCCTGGGACGTCCGGCGCCTACACCTTC. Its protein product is CASSPGTSGAYTF.

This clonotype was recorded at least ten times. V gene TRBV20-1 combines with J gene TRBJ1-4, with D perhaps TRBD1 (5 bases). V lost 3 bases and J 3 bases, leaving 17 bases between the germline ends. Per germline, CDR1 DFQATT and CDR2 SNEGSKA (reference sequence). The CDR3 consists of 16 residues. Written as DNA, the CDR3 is TGCAGTGCTAGGACCGTGTCAGGGTCGCCTAATGAAAAACTGTTTTTT. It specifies CSARTVSGSPNEKLFF.

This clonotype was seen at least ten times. Written as DNA, the CDR3 is TGTGCCAGCAGAACAGGGTTAAACACTGAAGCTTTCTTT. Protein sequence: CASRTGLNTEAFF. The chain uses TRBV27 and TRBJ1-1, with D perhaps matching TRBD1 (6 bases). The germline V gene encodes CDR1 MNHEY and CDR2 SMNVEV (reference sequence). The CDR3 spans 13 residues. V was shortened by 6 bases and J by 2 bases, with 10 bases between the two germline ends.

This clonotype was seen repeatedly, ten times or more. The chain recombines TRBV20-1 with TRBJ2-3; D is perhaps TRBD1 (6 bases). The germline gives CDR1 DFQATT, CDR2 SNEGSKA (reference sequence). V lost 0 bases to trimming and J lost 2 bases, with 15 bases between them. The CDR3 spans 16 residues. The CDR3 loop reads CSARDWGRPVTDTQYF. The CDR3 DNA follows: TGCAGTGCTAGAGATTGGGGGCGACCGGTCACAGATACGCAGTATTTT.

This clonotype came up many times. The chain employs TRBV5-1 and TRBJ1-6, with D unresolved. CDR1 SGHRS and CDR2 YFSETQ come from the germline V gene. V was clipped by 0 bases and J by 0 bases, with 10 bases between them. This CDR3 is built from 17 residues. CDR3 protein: CASSLADGSSYNSPLHF. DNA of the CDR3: TGCGCCAGCAGCTTGGCCGACGGGAGCTCCTATAATTCACCCCTCCACTTT.

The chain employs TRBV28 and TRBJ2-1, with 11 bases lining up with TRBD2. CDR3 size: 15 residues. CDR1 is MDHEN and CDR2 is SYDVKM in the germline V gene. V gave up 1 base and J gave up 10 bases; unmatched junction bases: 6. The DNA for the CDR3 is TGTGCCAGCAGTTTATCACGGACTAGCGGGCAGGAGCAGTTCTTC. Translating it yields CASSLSRTSGQEQFF. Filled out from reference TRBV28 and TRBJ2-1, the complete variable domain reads DVKVTQSSRYLVKRTGEKVFLECVQDMDHENMFWYRQDPGLGLRLIYFSYDVKMKEKGDIPEGYSVSREKKERFSLILESASTNQTSMYLCASSLSRTSGQEQFFGPGTRLTVL.

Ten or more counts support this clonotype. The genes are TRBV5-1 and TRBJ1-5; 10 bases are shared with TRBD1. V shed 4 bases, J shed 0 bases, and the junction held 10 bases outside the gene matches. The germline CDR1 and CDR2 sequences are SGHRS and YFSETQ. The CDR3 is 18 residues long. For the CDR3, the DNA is TGCGCCAGCAGCCTGGGACAGGGGACCTCTTATAGCAATCAGCCCCAGCATTTT. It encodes CASSLGQGTSYSNQPQHF. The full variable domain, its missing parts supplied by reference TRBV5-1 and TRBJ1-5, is KAGVTQTPRYLIKTRGQQVTLSCSPISGHRSVSWYQQTPGQGLQFLFEYFSETQRNKGNFPGRFSGRQFSNSRSEMNVSTLELGDSALYLCASSLGQGTSYSNQPQHFGDGTRLSIL.

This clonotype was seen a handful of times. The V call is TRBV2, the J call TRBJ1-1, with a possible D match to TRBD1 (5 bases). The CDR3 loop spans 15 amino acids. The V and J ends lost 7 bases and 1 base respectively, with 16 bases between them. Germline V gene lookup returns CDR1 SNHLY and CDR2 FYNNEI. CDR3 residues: CASTLGGEGNTEAFF. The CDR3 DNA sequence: TGTGCCAGCACCCTGGGGGGGGAGGGGAACACTGAAGCTTTCTTT.

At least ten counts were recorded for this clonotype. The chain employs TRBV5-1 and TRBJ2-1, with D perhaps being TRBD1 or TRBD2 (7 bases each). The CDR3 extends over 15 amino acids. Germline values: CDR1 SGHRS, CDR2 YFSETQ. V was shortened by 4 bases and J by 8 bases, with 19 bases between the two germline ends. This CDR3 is CASSLGGGSGDEQFF. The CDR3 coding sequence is TGCGCCAGCAGCCTAGGGGGCGGGAGTGGTGATGAGCAGTTCTTC.

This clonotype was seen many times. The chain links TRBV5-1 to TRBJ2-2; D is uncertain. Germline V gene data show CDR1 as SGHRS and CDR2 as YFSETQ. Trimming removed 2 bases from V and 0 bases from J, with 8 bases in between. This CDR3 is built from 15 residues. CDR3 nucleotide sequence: TGCGCCAGCAGCTTTTGGGGTGCGAACACCGGGGAGCTGTTTTTT. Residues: CASSFWGANTGELFF.

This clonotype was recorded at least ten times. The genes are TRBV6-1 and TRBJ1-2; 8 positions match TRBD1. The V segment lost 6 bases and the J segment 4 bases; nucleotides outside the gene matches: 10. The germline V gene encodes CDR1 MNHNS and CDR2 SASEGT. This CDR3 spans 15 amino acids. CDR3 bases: TGTGCCAGCAGGGTCCCCGGGACAGGCTTCTATGGCTACACCTTC. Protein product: CASRVPGTGFYGYTF.

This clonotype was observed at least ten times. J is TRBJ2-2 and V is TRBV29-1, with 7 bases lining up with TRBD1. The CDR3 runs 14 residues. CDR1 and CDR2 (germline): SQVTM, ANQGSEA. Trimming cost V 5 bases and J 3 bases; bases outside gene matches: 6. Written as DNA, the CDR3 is TGCAGCGTTATAGACAGGGTGGACACCGGGGAGCTGTTTTTT. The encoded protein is CSVIDRVDTGELFF.

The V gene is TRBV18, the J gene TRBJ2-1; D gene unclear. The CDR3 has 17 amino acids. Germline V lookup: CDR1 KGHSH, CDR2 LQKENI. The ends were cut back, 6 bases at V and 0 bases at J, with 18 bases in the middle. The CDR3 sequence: CASSPIPRPNSYNEQFF. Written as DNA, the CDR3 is TGTGCCAGCTCCCCGATTCCGAGGCCGAACTCCTACAATGAGCAGTTCTTC.

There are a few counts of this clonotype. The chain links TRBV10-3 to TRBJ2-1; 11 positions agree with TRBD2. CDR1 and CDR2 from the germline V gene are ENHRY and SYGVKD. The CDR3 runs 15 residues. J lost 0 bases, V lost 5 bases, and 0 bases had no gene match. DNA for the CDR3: TGTGCCATCAGTACTAGCGGGAGCTCCTACAATGAGCAGTTCTTC. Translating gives CAISTSGSSYNEQFF.

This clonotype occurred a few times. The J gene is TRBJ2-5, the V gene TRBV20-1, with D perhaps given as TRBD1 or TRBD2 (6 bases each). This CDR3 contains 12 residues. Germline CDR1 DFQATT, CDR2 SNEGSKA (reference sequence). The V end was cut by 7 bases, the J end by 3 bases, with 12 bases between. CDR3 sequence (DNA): TGCAGTGGGGGGGCGACAGAAGAGACCCAGTACTTC. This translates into CSGGATEETQYF.

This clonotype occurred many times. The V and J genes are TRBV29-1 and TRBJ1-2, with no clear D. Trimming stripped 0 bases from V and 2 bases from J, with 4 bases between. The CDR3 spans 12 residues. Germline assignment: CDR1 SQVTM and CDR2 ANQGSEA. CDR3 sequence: CSVEDGNYGYTF. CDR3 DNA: TGCAGCGTTGAAGATGGAAACTATGGCTACACCTTC.

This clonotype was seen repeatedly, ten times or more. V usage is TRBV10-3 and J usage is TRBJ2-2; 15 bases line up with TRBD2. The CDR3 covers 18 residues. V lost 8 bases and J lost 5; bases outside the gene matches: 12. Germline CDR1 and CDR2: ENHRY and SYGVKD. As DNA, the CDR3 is TGTGCCATCCGGCCGGGACTAGCGGGAGGAATAGGGACCGGGGAGCTGTTTTTT. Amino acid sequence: CAIRPGLAGGIGTGELFF.

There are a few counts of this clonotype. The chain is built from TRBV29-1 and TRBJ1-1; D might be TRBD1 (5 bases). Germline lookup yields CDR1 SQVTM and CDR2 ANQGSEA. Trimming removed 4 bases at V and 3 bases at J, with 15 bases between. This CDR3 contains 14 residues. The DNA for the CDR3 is TGCAGCGTTGGGGGGGTCGACGGGGACACTGAAGCTTTCTTT. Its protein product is CSVGGVDGDTEAFF.

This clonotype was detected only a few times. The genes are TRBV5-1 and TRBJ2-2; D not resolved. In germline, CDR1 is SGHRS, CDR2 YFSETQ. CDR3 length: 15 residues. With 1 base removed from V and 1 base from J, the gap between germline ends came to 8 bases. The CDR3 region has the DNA TGCGCCAGCAGCTTGATAGAGGAGAACACCGGGGAGCTGTTTTTT. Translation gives CASSLIEENTGELFF.

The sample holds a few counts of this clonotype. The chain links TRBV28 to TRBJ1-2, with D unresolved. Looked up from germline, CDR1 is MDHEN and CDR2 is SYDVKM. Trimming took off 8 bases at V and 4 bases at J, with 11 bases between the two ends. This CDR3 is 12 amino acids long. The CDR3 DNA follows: TGTGCCAGCGGGCAGCCCATCTATGGCTACACCTTC. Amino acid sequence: CASGQPIYGYTF.